A single sample is the source of the 32 T cell receptor beta chains below, sequenced in a study of cytomegalovirus exposure and HLA in healthy donors. PCR employed 60 Vbeta and 13 Jbeta primers. Measured with immunoSEQ multiplex PCR; TCRdb has only the in-frame clones, and not every one. The repertoire includes about 90,000 clones, under 80% of them detected once, and around 22% sits in the top ten. Sequencing input: PBMCs. These receptors all stem from a man aged 30 to 39 in good health and CMV-seropositive.

The count of this clone is one. The rearrangement joins TRBV6-1 to TRBJ2-3; 8 bases agree with TRBD1. CDR3 length equals 15 residues. Germline assignment: CDR1 MNHNS and CDR2 SASEGT. Trimming removed 6 bases from V and 6 bases from J; junction bases left unmatched: 11. The CDR3: CASSVRTGRIDTQYF. In nucleotides, the CDR3 is TGTGCCAGCAGCGTCAGGACAGGGAGGATCGATACGCAGTATTTT.

This clone has only one observation. The chain links TRBV7-6 to TRBJ2-7, with 12 bases lining up with TRBD1. CDR1 and CDR2 from the germline V gene are SGHVS and FNYEAQ. This CDR3 has 16 residues. J lost 3 bases, V lost 3 bases, and 6 bases had no gene match. The CDR3 DNA sequence: TGTGCCAGCAGCTTTGCCGGGACAGGGGGCTTCTACGAGCAGTACTTC. It yields the protein CASSFAGTGGFYEQYF. Filled out from reference TRBV7-6 and TRBJ2-7, the complete variable domain reads GAGVSQSPRYKVTKRGQDVALRCDPISGHVSLYWYRQALGQGPEFLTYFNYEAQQDKSGLPNDRFSAERPEGSISTLTIQRTEQRDSAMYRCASSFAGTGGFYEQYFGPGTRLTVT.

The rearrangement links TRBV4-2 to TRBJ1-2; D is uncertain. Trimming pared 1 base from V and 1 base from J, leaving 10 bases between. This CDR3 is 15 amino acids long. CDR1 LGHNA and CDR2 YNFKEQ come from the germline V gene. The chain's CDR3 is CASSQAGEGNYGYTF. The CDR3 DNA reads TGTGCCAGCAGCCAAGCCGGGGAGGGTAACTATGGCTACACCTTC.

CDR3 protein: CASSYSINEQFF. In nucleotides, the CDR3 is TGTGCCAGCAGTTACTCCATCAATGAGCAGTTCTTC. The J gene is TRBJ2-1, the V gene TRBV6-6; no clear D. The germline CDR1 and CDR2 sequences are MNHNY and SVGAGI (reference sequence). The CDR3 totals 12 residues. V was trimmed by 0 bases and J by 6 bases, leaving 3 bases between them.

The chain couples TRBV9 to TRBJ2-6; D not certain. The length of the CDR3 is 14 residues. V was trimmed by 4 bases and J by 4 bases, leaving 9 bases between them. Per germline, CDR1 SGDLS and CDR2 YYNGEE. CDR3 in amino acids: CASSPGPGANVLTF. The CDR3 nucleotides read TGTGCCAGCAGCCCCGGTCCCGGGGCCAACGTCCTGACTTTC.

This chain joins TRBV25-1 and TRBJ2-3; D is uncertain. Trimming took 3 bases from V and 0 from J, leaving 10 bases between them. In germline, CDR1 is MGHDK, CDR2 SYGVNS. The CDR3 extends over 15 amino acids. The CDR3 is CASSDPTASTDTQYF. CDR3 in DNA: TGTGCCAGCAGTGACCCGACTGCCAGCACAGATACGCAGTATTTT.

The chain uses TRBV19 and TRBJ2-5, with D perhaps TRBD1 (6 bases). CDR1 and CDR2 from the germline V gene are LNHDA and SQIVND (reference sequence). This CDR3 has 16 amino acids. V lost 3 bases and J 4 bases, leaving 18 bases between the germline ends. The CDR3 sequence is CASSIPGETVRETQYF. The CDR3 DNA sequence: TGTGCCAGTAGTATCCCAGGGGAGACAGTACGAGAGACCCAGTACTTC.

The chain joins TRBV6-1 to TRBJ1-1; D is unresolved. There are 15 residues in the CDR3. V lost 2 bases, J lost 5 bases, and 15 bases lay in between. The germline V gene has CDR1 MNHNS and CDR2 SASEGT. The CDR3 reads CASSEWHTHATEAFF. CDR3 DNA: TGTGCCAGCAGTGAATGGCACACACACGCTACTGAAGCTTTCTTT.

This chain uses TRBV18 with TRBJ1-6, with unresolved D. Trimming removed 6 bases from V and 10 bases from J, with 19 bases in between. Germline CDR1 reads KGHSH; CDR2 reads LQKENI. This CDR3 is built from 15 residues. In nucleotides, the CDR3 is TGTGCCAGCTCTCAACAAAGAGACAAGACCTCACCCCTCCACTTT. Translating it yields CASSQQRDKTSPLHF.

Only a few counts were recorded for this clone. Sequence at one end of the junction differs from germline and may be a read error. The chain couples TRBV5-6 to TRBJ1-2; 7 bases line up with TRBD1. The CDR3 runs 14 residues. CDR1 and CDR2 (germline): SGHDT, YYEEEE. The CDR3 loop is CASSVGTASYGYPF. In nucleotides, the CDR3 is TGTGCCAGCAGCGTCGGGACAGCGAGTTATGGCTACCCCTTC.

The genes are TRBV4-1 and TRBJ2-5, with TRBD2 matching 9 bases. The CDR3 runs to 15 residues. CDR1 MGHRA and CDR2 YSYEKL come from the germline V gene. V dropped 1 base and J dropped 5; count of bases not matched to a gene: 5. CDR3 protein: CASSQARREGETQYF. The CDR3 coding sequence is TGCGCCAGCAGCCAAGCACGGCGGGAGGGGGAGACCCAGTACTTC.

The chain employs TRBV27 and TRBJ2-7, with D uncertain. The V and J ends lost 5 bases and 2 bases respectively, with 4 bases between them. CDR3 length: 11 residues. Germline V lookup: CDR1 MNHEY, CDR2 SMNVEV (reference sequence). In DNA, the CDR3 is TGTGCCAGCAGTACTCCCTACGAGCAGTACTTC. Translating gives CASSTPYEQYF.

This clone was detected only a few times. The rearrangement joins TRBV27 to TRBJ2-5; D is unresolved. This CDR3 comprises 16 residues. Trimming took off 6 bases at V and 0 bases at J, with 17 bases between the two ends. Germline V lookup: CDR1 MNHEY, CDR2 SMNVEV (reference sequence). The CDR3 loop is CASSHGGTSYQETQYF. The CDR3 nucleotides read TGTGCCAGCAGCCACGGCGGCACCAGCTACCAAGAGACCCAGTACTTC.

The chain joins TRBV6-1 to TRBJ2-7, with TRBD2 matching 9 bases. The junction had 8 bases not matched to a gene; V was cut back by 6 bases and J by 2 bases. This CDR3 has 15 amino acids. In germline, CDR1 is MNHNS, CDR2 SASEGT. DNA of the CDR3: TGTGCCAGCAGGAGGGGTGCTAGCGGGGCCTACGAGCAGTACTTC. It is translated as CASRRGASGAYEQYF.

The V gene is TRBV4-3, the J gene TRBJ2-7; 14 bases match TRBD2. CDR1 is LGHNA, CDR2 YSLEER, per germline. The CDR3 has 18 residues. V lost 3 bases, J lost 0 bases, and 7 bases stayed unmatched. The CDR3 sequence: CASSQGTSGSLFSYEQYF. CDR3 nucleotides: TGCGCCAGCAGCCAGGGGACTAGCGGGAGTTTATTCTCCTACGAGCAGTACTTC.

This clone was seen a handful of times. This sequence joins TRBV28 and TRBJ2-6; D ambiguous. CDR1 and CDR2 (germline): MDHEN, SYDVKM. The CDR3 has 15 residues. V shed 7 bases and J shed 0 bases, with 10 bases lying between them. CDR3 bases: TGTGCCAGCACCCCCCACAGCTCTGGGGCCAACGTCCTGACTTTC. It specifies CASTPHSSGANVLTF.

The chain joins TRBV2 to TRBJ1-3; D remains unclear. Germline lookup yields CDR1 SNHLY and CDR2 FYNNEI. The V end was cut by 4 bases, the J end by 4 bases, with 11 bases between. CDR3 length equals 14 residues. In nucleotides, the CDR3 is TGTGCCAGCAGTGCCCGACGGGAGGGAAACACCATATATTTT. This sequence encodes CASSARREGNTIYF.

This chain connects TRBV18 to TRBJ2-7, with TRBD2 matching 7 bases. CDR1 KGHSH and CDR2 LQKENI come from the germline V gene. V shed 4 bases and J 1 base; nucleotides not matched to a gene: 4. The CDR3 length is 14 residues. The chain's CDR3 is CASSLSGGSYEQYF. DNA for the CDR3: TGTGCCAGCTCACTTTCGGGGGGATCCTACGAGCAGTACTTC.

The CDR3 protein is CSALLSYEQYF. The CDR3, as DNA: TGCAGCGCCCTCCTGTCCTACGAGCAGTACTTC. This rearrangement joins TRBV29-1 to TRBJ2-7, with unresolved D. In germline, CDR1 is SQVTM, CDR2 ANQGSEA. The CDR3 contains 11 residues. Trimming took 7 bases from V and 1 from J, leaving 8 bases between them.

This clone has more than one count but fewer than ten. The genes are TRBV7-2 and TRBJ2-3; 14 bases are a match to TRBD2. The CDR3 covers 16 residues. With 4 bases clipped from V and 4 bases from J, the junction kept 4 bases outside the gene matches. Germline V gives CDR1 SGHTA, CDR2 FQGNSA. The CDR3 protein is CASSSGLAGASDTQYF. For the CDR3, the DNA is TGTGCCAGCAGCTCGGGACTAGCGGGGGCCTCAGATACGCAGTATTTT.

With regard to this clone: The junction shows a germline mismatch at one end, possibly a read error. The CDR3 sequence: CASSQARYTEAFF. DNA for the CDR3: TGTGCCAGCAGTCAAGCGCGTTACACTGAAGCTTTCTTT. The rearrangement joins TRBV6-1 to TRBJ1-1; D ambiguous. Germline CDR1 MNHNS, CDR2 SASEGT. The CDR3 totals 13 residues.

The chain recombines TRBV5-1 with TRBJ2-2; 8 bases align to TRBD2. V shed 5 bases and J 7 bases; nucleotides not matched to a gene: 13. The germline gives CDR1 SGHRS, CDR2 YFSETQ. This CDR3 is 16 amino acids long. This CDR3 reads CASSSTSSGRFGELFF. The CDR3 DNA sequence: TGCGCCAGCAGTTCCACCTCTAGCGGGCGCTTCGGGGAGCTGTTTTTT. Based on the CDR3 plus reference TRBV5-1 and TRBJ2-2, the full variable domain is KAGVTQTPRYLIKTRGQQVTLSCSPISGHRSVSWYQQTPGQGLQFLFEYFSETQRNKGNFPGRFSGRQFSNSRSEMNVSTLELGDSALYLCASSSTSSGRFGELFFGEGSRLTVL.

The chain links TRBV6-6 to TRBJ2-7; TRBD1 is a possible D gene (5 bases). CDR1 is MNHNY and CDR2 is SVGAGI in the germline V gene (reference sequence). The CDR3 contains 16 residues. Trimming took 6 bases from V and 2 from J, leaving 20 bases between them. The CDR3, as DNA: TGTGCCAGCAGACGAGCCGGACACCTTGCAACCTACGAGCAGTACTTC. This translates into CASRRAGHLATYEQYF.

This clone appeared a few times. For the CDR3, the DNA is TGTGCCAGCAGTTTCTTGGGGACTAGCGAAGTCGGGGAGCTGTTTTTT. Encoded protein: CASSFLGTSEVGELFF. This chain uses TRBV27 with TRBJ2-2; 10 nucleotides match TRBD2. J gave up 7 bases and V 3 bases, and 8 bases lay outside the gene matches. The CDR3 contains 16 residues. The germline V gene has CDR1 MNHEY and CDR2 SMNVEV (reference sequence).

The chain joins TRBV27 to TRBJ2-1; TRBD2 agrees at 9 bases. Looked up from germline, CDR1 is MNHEY and CDR2 is SMNVEV (reference sequence). The CDR3 runs 16 residues. V trimming: 6 bases; J trimming: 7 bases; junction bases outside the gene matches: 13. The CDR3 spells CASSFRAGGPGNEQFF. CDR3 DNA sequence: TGTGCCAGCAGCTTCCGGGCGGGAGGGCCGGGGAATGAGCAGTTCTTC.

The chain has TRBV28 and TRBJ1-5; a possible D gene is TRBD1 (6 bases). V was shortened by 6 bases and J by 8 bases, with 14 bases between the two germline ends. CDR1 is MDHEN, CDR2 SYDVKM, per germline. The CDR3 sequence is 13 residues long. CDR3 bases: TGTGCCAGCAGGCTCCTAGGGGGGGAGCCCCAGCATTTT. Amino acids: CASRLLGGEPQHF.

This clone was seen a handful of times. CDR3 bases: TGTGCCAGCTCATCCGCCACTCTGACCCAAAGCGGAAAACTGTTTTTT. Its protein product is CASSSATLTQSGKLFF. This rearrangement joins TRBV18 to TRBJ1-4; D is uncertain. Looked up from germline, CDR1 is KGHSH and CDR2 is LQKENI. V lost 5 bases and J lost 10, with 23 bases in between. CDR3 length: 16 amino acids.

The chain carries TRBV29-1 and TRBJ2-1; 9 nucleotides align to TRBD1. Germline loops: CDR1 SQVTM, CDR2 ANQGSEA. This CDR3 is built from 15 residues. The V gene end was trimmed by 6 bases and the J gene end by 4 bases; junction bases not matched to a gene: 10. The chain's CDR3 is CSVATGTGPYNEQFF. The CDR3, as DNA: TGCAGCGTGGCAACTGGGACAGGGCCGTACAATGAGCAGTTCTTC.

The J gene is TRBJ2-7, the V gene TRBV28; 15 bases fit TRBD2. CDR1 is MDHEN and CDR2 is SYDVKM in the germline V gene. V dropped 2 bases and J dropped 0; count of bases not matched to a gene: 5. The CDR3 is made up of 18 amino acids. The CDR3 bases are TGTGCCAGCAGTTTACCCGGGACTAGCGGGAGGTACTCCTACGAGCAGTACTTC. Protein sequence: CASSLPGTSGRYSYEQYF.

The CDR3 reads CASSLFRGVKAFF. The DNA of the CDR3 is TGTGCCAGCAGTTTATTCAGGGGCGTTAAAGCTTTCTTT. The V and J genes are TRBV28 and TRBJ1-1, with D perhaps TRBD1 (6 bases). V was trimmed by 1 base and J by 9 bases, leaving 12 bases between them. The length of the CDR3 is 13 residues. CDR1 is MDHEN, CDR2 SYDVKM, per germline.

V gene TRBV10-3 combines with J gene TRBJ2-7; D is possibly TRBD1 (5 bases). This CDR3 has 14 amino acids. Germline V lookup: CDR1 ENHRY, CDR2 SYGVKD. V lost 4 bases, J lost 3 bases, and 13 bases lay in between. CDR3: CAISAGRDNYEQYF. As DNA, the CDR3 is TGTGCCATCAGTGCAGGCAGGGATAACTACGAGCAGTACTTC.

The chain joins TRBV7-2 to TRBJ2-7; TRBD2 agrees at 8 bases. V lost 1 base to trimming and J lost 2 bases; unmatched junction nucleotides: 7. Looked up from germline, CDR1 is SGHTA and CDR2 is FQGNSA. The CDR3 runs to 16 residues. CDR3 in amino acids: CASSLDSSGRPYEQYF. In DNA, the CDR3 is TGTGCCAGCAGCTTAGATTCTAGCGGGCGTCCCTACGAGCAGTACTTC.